This entry features one T cell receptor (beta chain) sequence. The entry originates in a study of T cell changes during pregnancy in multiple sclerosis. The method was immunoSEQ multiplex PCR; TCRdb's version includes in-frame clones alone and lacks a portion of them. This sample has approximately 48,000 clones; under 95% occur once, and the top ten carry 4.5% to 5.5%. V gave up 6 bases and J gave up 5 bases; unmatched junction bases: 12. There are 15 residues in the CDR3. Germline CDR1 MDHEN, CDR2 SYDVKM. The clonotype originates from a female donor with multiple sclerosis, enrolled in a pregnancy study. The specimen was CD8+ T cells from peripheral blood mononuclear cells, collected before pregnancy. The V call is TRBV28, the J call TRBJ1-2, with 7 bases matching TRBD1. The CDR3: CASSHPITGDYGYTF. CDR3 in DNA: TGTGCCAGCAGCCATCCGATTACAGGGGATTATGGCTACACCTTC.